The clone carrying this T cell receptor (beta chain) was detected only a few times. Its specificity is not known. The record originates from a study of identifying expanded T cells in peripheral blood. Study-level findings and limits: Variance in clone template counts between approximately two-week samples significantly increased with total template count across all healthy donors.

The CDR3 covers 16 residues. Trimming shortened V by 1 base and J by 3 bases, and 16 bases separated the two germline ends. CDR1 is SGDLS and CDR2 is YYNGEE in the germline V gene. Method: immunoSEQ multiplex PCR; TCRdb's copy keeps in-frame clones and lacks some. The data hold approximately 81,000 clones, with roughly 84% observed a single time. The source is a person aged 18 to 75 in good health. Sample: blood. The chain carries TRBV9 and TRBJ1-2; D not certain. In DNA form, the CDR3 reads TGTGCCAGCAGCGTATCCCCCCAGACGGTTTACTATGGCTACACCTTC. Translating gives CASSVSPQTVYYGYTF. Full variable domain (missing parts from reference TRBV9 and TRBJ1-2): DSGVTQTPKHLITATGQRVTLRCSPRSGDLSVYWYQQSLDQGLQFLIQYYNGEERAKGNILERFSAQQFPDLHSELNLSSLELGDSALYFCASSVSPQTVYYGYTFGSGTRLTVV.